Below, 31 T cell receptor beta chains from the same sample are listed, as sequenced in a study of control samples from healthy donors and cancer patients. The method was immunoSEQ multiplex PCR; TCRdb's version includes in-frame clones alone and lacks a portion of them. The sample holds some 48,000 clones, 93% seen once. Sequences were obtained from PBMCs. The receptors were gathered from a woman aged 50 to 60 with head and neck cancer.

This chain links TRBV9 with TRBJ1-2; 7 nucleotides match TRBD1. CDR1 and CDR2 from the germline V gene are SGDLS and YYNGEE. With 0 bases clipped from V and 8 bases from J, the junction kept 4 bases outside the gene matches. The CDR3 extends over 13 amino acids. The CDR3 bases are TGTGCCAGCAGCGTAGTGAAGGGACAGGGCTACACCTTC. As protein: CASSVVKGQGYTF.

The chain employs TRBV29-1 and TRBJ1-1; D gene unclear. This CDR3 region has 13 residues. Trimming shortened V by 8 bases and J by 1 base, and 14 bases separated the two germline ends. Germline CDR1 and CDR2: SQVTM and ANQGSEA. This CDR3 is CSPSGPSNTEAFF. The CDR3 nucleotides are TGCAGCCCGAGTGGCCCGTCGAACACTGAAGCTTTCTTT.

This chain joins TRBV6-5 and TRBJ2-6; D possibly uses TRBD1 or TRBD2 (5 bases each). This CDR3 spans 15 amino acids. The V end lost 7 bases, the J end lost 2 bases, and 12 bases lay between the germline ends. CDR1 and CDR2 (germline): MNHEY, SVGAGI. The CDR3 coding sequence is TGTGCCAGCACCGAGGGGTCTACTGGGGCCAACGTCCTGACTTTC. Translation gives CASTEGSTGANVLTF.

This chain joins TRBV7-9 and TRBJ2-2; the D gene is possibly TRBD2 (6 bases). V lost 5 bases, J lost 1 base, and 8 bases lay in between. The CDR3 spans 14 residues. Germline CDR1 reads SEHNR; CDR2 reads FQNEAQ (reference sequence). The CDR3 is CASSPGLNTGELFF. The CDR3 DNA reads as TGTGCCAGCAGCCCGGGACTGAACACCGGGGAGCTGTTTTTT.

The chain has TRBV4-2 and TRBJ1-4; maybe TRBD1 (6 bases). CDR3 length equals 16 residues. Trimming removed 0 bases at V and 8 bases at J, with 16 bases between. Germline V gives CDR1 LGHNA, CDR2 YNFKEQ. The CDR3 here is CASSQEVGTLGEKLFF. CDR3 bases: TGTGCCAGCAGCCAAGAGGTAGGGACACTGGGCGAAAAACTGTTTTTT.

This clone was recorded only once. V gene TRBV2 combines with J gene TRBJ2-7; no firm D call. The CDR3 runs to 12 residues. From germline, CDR1 is SNHLY and CDR2 FYNNEI. With 6 bases removed from V and 0 bases from J, the gap between germline ends came to 6 bases. The CDR3 nucleotides are TGTGCCAGCAGGGGGAACTCCTACGAGCAGTACTTC. This sequence encodes CASRGNSYEQYF.

The gene calls are TRBV2 and TRBJ2-5, with 9 bases aligning to TRBD2. Germline trimming cut 7 bases from V and 2 bases from J; bases unmatched to any gene: 11. Germline assignment: CDR1 SNHLY and CDR2 FYNNEI. The CDR3 consists of 16 residues. The chain's CDR3 is CASTLSTSGFQETQYF. Here the CDR3 DNA reads TGTGCCAGCACTCTAAGTACTAGCGGGTTTCAAGAGACCCAGTACTTC.

The genes are TRBV4-1 and TRBJ2-7; D unclear. Germline V gives CDR1 MGHRA, CDR2 YSYEKL. This CDR3 has 15 amino acids. Trimming shortened V by 0 bases and J by 1 base, and 10 bases separated the two germline ends. CDR3 protein: CASSQESRPSYEQYF. CDR3 in DNA: TGCGCCAGCAGCCAAGAGTCCAGGCCTTCCTACGAGCAGTACTTC.

The rearrangement uses TRBV7-2 and TRBJ1-1; D possibly corresponds to TRBD1 (6 bases). The CDR3 length is 15 residues. CDR1 and CDR2 from the germline V gene are SGHTA and FQGNSA. Trimming shortened V by 2 bases and J by 1 base, and 11 bases separated the two germline ends. The CDR3 sequence is CASSLIAGANTEAFF. DNA of the CDR3: TGTGCCAGCAGCTTAATAGCAGGGGCGAACACTGAAGCTTTCTTT.

CDR3 protein: CASSLGKNTEAFF. CDR3 DNA sequence: TGCGCCAGCAGTCTGGGGAAGAACACTGAAGCTTTCTTT. The chain carries TRBV5-1 and TRBJ1-1; the D is unclear. CDR3 length: 13 residues. Trimming cost V 5 bases and J 1 base, with 9 bases left between them. Germline V CDR1 and CDR2: SGHRS, YFSETQ.

The chain uses TRBV5-1 and TRBJ1-1, with D maybe TRBD1 (6 bases). Germline lookup yields CDR1 SGHRS and CDR2 YFSETQ. V lost 5 bases to trimming and J lost 2 bases, with 10 bases between them. The CDR3 length is 13 residues. CDR3 region: CASSEQGNTEAFF. In DNA, the CDR3 is TGCGCCAGCAGTGAACAGGGAAACACTGAAGCTTTCTTT.

The chain employs TRBV5-1 and TRBJ2-2, with a weak D call TRBD2 (6 bases). The CDR3 loop spans 17 amino acids. Germline CDR1 SGHRS, CDR2 YFSETQ. Trimming shortened V by 0 bases and J by 4 bases, and 16 bases separated the two germline ends. CDR3 loop: CASSLAFGGGPTGELFF. The CDR3 bases are TGCGCCAGCAGCTTGGCTTTCGGGGGAGGTCCCACCGGGGAGCTGTTTTTT. The full variable domain, its missing parts supplied by reference TRBV5-1 and TRBJ2-2, is KAGVTQTPRYLIKTRGQQVTLSCSPISGHRSVSWYQQTPGQGLQFLFEYFSETQRNKGNFPGRFSGRQFSNSRSEMNVSTLELGDSALYLCASSLAFGGGPTGELFFGEGSRLTVL.

This clone has just one count. The chain links TRBV4-1 to TRBJ2-3; 7 bases align to TRBD1. Per the germline V gene, CDR1 is MGHRA and CDR2 is YSYEKL. The CDR3 has 17 amino acids. J was trimmed by 1 base and V by 0 bases; bases with no gene match: 7. The CDR3 nucleotides read TGCGCCAGCAGCCAAGATCAGAGGGGGCCTCGCACAGATACGCAGTATTTT. Encoded protein: CASSQDQRGPRTDTQYF.

The chain links TRBV15 to TRBJ2-1; 10 nucleotides line up with TRBD1. CDR3 length: 15 residues. Germline V gene sequence: CDR1 LNHNV, CDR2 YYDKDF (reference sequence). Trimming removed 6 bases from V and 6 bases from J; junction bases left unmatched: 8. In DNA form, the CDR3 reads TGTGCCACCAGGACAGGGGGCGCGGACGGCAATGAGCAGTTCTTC. Its protein product is CATRTGGADGNEQFF.

The chain uses TRBV6-6 and TRBJ2-3; 10 bases fit TRBD1. The CDR3 covers 13 residues. Per the germline V gene, CDR1 is MNHNY and CDR2 is SVGAGI (reference sequence). The V gene end was trimmed by 6 bases and the J gene end by 5 bases; junction bases not matched to a gene: 2. CDR3 nucleotides: TGTGCCAGCAGGGGGACAGGGGAAGATACGCAGTATTTT. Residues: CASRGTGEDTQYF.

The V call is TRBV30, the J call TRBJ2-1, with TRBD1 matching 8 bases. The CDR3 extends over 13 amino acids. CDR1 and CDR2 from the germline V gene are GTSNPN and SVGIG (reference sequence). Unmatched junction bases numbered 1, after V lost 1 base and J lost 5 bases. CDR3 loop: CAWSEDRDNEQFF. CDR3 coding DNA: TGTGCCTGGAGTGAGGACAGGGACAATGAGCAGTTCTTC.

The chain couples TRBV29-1 to TRBJ2-3, with 7 positions matching TRBD2. The germline CDR1 and CDR2 sequences are SQVTM and ANQGSEA. The V gene end was trimmed by 6 bases and the J gene end by 4 bases; junction bases not matched to a gene: 7. The CDR3 length is 13 residues. The CDR3 protein is CSVRRGSADTQYF. The CDR3 DNA is TGCAGCGTCAGGCGGGGGAGCGCAGATACGCAGTATTTT.

The genes are TRBV7-9 and TRBJ1-2, with a tentative D call TRBD1 (5 bases). The CDR3 is 14 amino acids. Trimming took 1 base from V and 6 from J, leaving 12 bases between them. CDR1 is SEHNR, CDR2 FQNEAQ, per germline (reference sequence). CDR3 in DNA: TGTGCCAGCAGCTTAGGGGGGAGTATGGATGGCTACACCTTC. Its translation: CASSLGGSMDGYTF.

This clone has just a few counts. The chain joins TRBV6-1 to TRBJ2-7; TRBD1 matches 9 bases. With V trimmed by 3 bases and J by 4 bases, 7 bases remained unmatched. The V gene's germline CDR1 is MNHNS and CDR2 SASEGT. This CDR3 has 15 amino acids. This CDR3 is CASSDRGTGSYEQYF. The CDR3 nucleotides read TGTGCCAGCAGTGACCGGGGGACAGGGTCGTACGAGCAGTACTTC.

The genes are TRBV5-1 and TRBJ1-1; no definite D call. The CDR3 is 11 residues long. CDR1 and CDR2 (germline): SGHRS, YFSETQ. Between the trimmed V and J ends, which lost 7 bases and 8 bases, there was a span of 12 bases. The CDR3 sequence is CASRSMGEAFF. The CDR3 bases are TGCGCCAGCCGCTCAATGGGGGAAGCTTTCTTT. The whole variable domain, remainder taken from reference TRBV5-1 and TRBJ1-1, is KAGVTQTPRYLIKTRGQQVTLSCSPISGHRSVSWYQQTPGQGLQFLFEYFSETQRNKGNFPGRFSGRQFSNSRSEMNVSTLELGDSALYLCASRSMGEAFFGQGTRLTVV.

The V gene is TRBV9, the J gene TRBJ2-2, with 10 bases identical to TRBD1. From germline, CDR1 is SGDLS and CDR2 YYNGEE. Trimming at V came to 4 bases and at J to 3 bases, leaving 3 bases not matched to a gene. The CDR3 totals 15 residues. The CDR3 DNA follows: TGTGCCAGCAGCCCTGGGACAGGGGACACCGGGGAGCTGTTTTTT. It encodes CASSPGTGDTGELFF.

The chain links TRBV28 to TRBJ1-2; possibly TRBD1 for D (6 bases). This CDR3 is built from 18 residues. Germline CDR1 reads MDHEN; CDR2 reads SYDVKM. Trimming removed 4 bases from V and 2 bases from J, with 23 bases in between. CDR3 bases: TGTGCCAGCAGTTCCCCCTCAATCGGACAGTATACGAACTATGGCTACACCTTC. Encoded protein: CASSSPSIGQYTNYGYTF.

The chain is built from TRBV4-2 and TRBJ2-5; D is perhaps TRBD1 (5 bases). This CDR3 region has 15 residues. Germline assignment: CDR1 LGHNA and CDR2 YNFKEQ. Trimming took off 0 bases at V and 4 bases at J, with 12 bases between the two ends. The CDR3 coding sequence is TGTGCCAGCAGCCAAGATTTAGGGGTTAGAGAGACCCAGTACTTC. Translated, it gives CASSQDLGVRETQYF.

This clone was seen more than once but under ten times. This chain joins TRBV11-2 and TRBJ1-6, with D possibly TRBD1 on 6 matching bases. This CDR3 is built from 12 residues. Per the germline V gene, CDR1 is SGHAT and CDR2 is FQNNGV. V was trimmed by 8 bases and J by 7 bases, leaving 9 bases between them. The CDR3 coding sequence is TGTGCCAGCGGGGGCGGAAATTCACCCCTCCACTTT. Translated: CASGGGNSPLHF.

The chain couples TRBV27 to TRBJ2-7; D unclear. Trimming took off 5 bases at V and 1 base at J, with 9 bases between the two ends. The CDR3 consists of 13 residues. Germline-derived CDR1 and CDR2 are MNHEY and SMNVEV (reference sequence). The CDR3 DNA reads TGTGCCAGCAGTCCGCAAGAATCCTACGAGCAGTACTTC. Its protein is CASSPQESYEQYF.

CDR3 sequence (DNA): TGTGCCAGTAGTTCGGACAGGAGCTACAATGAGCAGTTCTTC. Its protein is CASSSDRSYNEQFF. The chain recombines TRBV19 with TRBJ2-1, with 7 nucleotides matching TRBD1. CDR3 length: 14 residues. With V trimmed by 5 bases and J by 3 bases, 4 bases remained unmatched. The germline gives CDR1 LNHDA, CDR2 SQIVND (reference sequence).

The chain has TRBV2 and TRBJ2-7; D unresolved. The germline V and J ends were trimmed by 5 bases and 0 bases, with 5 bases remaining between them. The CDR3 is made up of 12 amino acids. Looked up from germline, CDR1 is SNHLY and CDR2 is FYNNEI. The chain's CDR3 is CASSLSSYEQYF. The CDR3 DNA reads as TGTGCCAGCAGTTTGTCCTCCTACGAGCAGTACTTC.

This chain joins TRBV11-3 and TRBJ2-5; TRBD1 or TRBD2 may be the D gene (5 bases each). The V and J ends lost 5 bases and 5 bases respectively, with 12 bases between them. There are 13 residues in the CDR3. Germline-derived CDR1 and CDR2 are SGHNT and YENEEA. CDR3 sequence: CASSLGPGETQYF. CDR3 nucleotides: TGTGCCAGCAGCCTGGGGCCGGGGGAGACCCAGTACTTC.

This clone was detected only once. The genes are TRBV30 and TRBJ2-2; 7 bases line up with TRBD2. The germline CDR1 and CDR2 sequences are GTSNPN and SVGIG (reference sequence). V lost 0 bases and J lost 4; bases outside the gene matches: 2. The CDR3 is 14 amino acids. The CDR3 here is CAWSVGGPTGELFF. The CDR3, as DNA: TGTGCCTGGAGTGTGGGAGGGCCCACCGGGGAGCTGTTTTTT.

This clone was seen just once. This rearrangement joins TRBV30 to TRBJ2-5, with D tentatively TRBD1 or TRBD2 (5 bases each). Germline V lookup: CDR1 GTSNPN, CDR2 SVGIG (reference sequence). V dropped 3 bases and J dropped 12 bases, with 17 bases sitting between them. CDR3 length: 12 residues. This CDR3 reads CAWSVGRGPEYF. The DNA for the CDR3 is TGTGCCTGGAGCGTGGGAAGGGGACCCGAGTACTTC.

Only one count was recorded for this clone. The chain employs TRBV11-2 and TRBJ2-7; 7 positions agree with TRBD1. Losses at the gene ends were 5 bases for V and 2 bases for J; bases not matched to a gene: 12. This CDR3 region has 16 residues. Germline CDR1 reads SGHAT; CDR2 reads FQNNGV. The DNA for the CDR3 is TGTGCCAGCAGCCCGGGGCAAGGACAGGTGACCTACGAGCAGTACTTC. This codes for CASSPGQGQVTYEQYF.